This T cell receptor (beta chain) comes out of a study of metastatic and nonmetastatic thyroid tumors. Background on the study: From malignant and benign thyroid patients, repertoires in blood and in tumor or nodule tissue were compared.

Patients were all untreated before their thyroid surgery. CDR3 length: 14 amino acids. Per the germline V gene, CDR1 is SGHAT and CDR2 is FQDESV (reference sequence). V gave up 7 bases and J gave up 1 base, with 13 bases separating them. TCRdb re-called the PCR reads via MiXCR. The sample records some 16,000 clones, around 13% being singletons. This clone has ten or more counts. This receptor was identified in a female donor with papillary thyroid cancer or a benign thyroid nodule (not recorded which). Some clones in this sample may be carry-over from other donors' samples. The chain joins TRBV11-1 to TRBJ1-1; D call uncertain. Specimen: blood. The CDR3 sequence: CASTFDNENTEAFF. As DNA, the CDR3 is TGTGCCAGCACCTTTGACAACGAGAACACTGAAGCTTTCTTT.